This TCR beta chain was documented in a study of a mutant IDH1 vaccine in newly diagnosed glioma. Sample time point: baseline, week 1 (first vaccination visit). Treatment reported: pre-vaccination baseline after standard-of-care therapy. Findings and caveats of the study: There seemed to be no relation between pseudoprogression and changes in top peripheral T cell clonotypes.

Sequenced by immunoSEQ multiplex PCR; TCRdb stores in-frame clones only, minus some. The repertoire consists of 70,000 to 100,000 clones, with approximately 80% occurring once and the leading ten covering roughly 5%. This clone was seen a few times. Its antigen is undetermined. V was pared by 6 bases and J by 3 bases, with 12 bases between. The germline V gene encodes CDR1 MNHNS and CDR2 SASEGT. This CDR3 has 14 amino acids. The chain is built from TRBV6-1 and TRBJ1-5; D possibly corresponds to TRBD1 (6 bases). The TCR sequence derives from a man aged 40-50 years with glioma. Some clones in this sample may be carry-over from other donors' samples. Sequencing used PBMCs, obtained from a glioma patient treated with radiotherapy, temozolomide or both. CDR3 nucleotides: TGTGCCAGCAGGACAGGATCACACAATCAGCCCCAGCATTTT. Amino acids: CASRTGSHNQPQHF.